These T cell receptor beta chains were read from a single sample in a study of T cell responses to AZD1222 COVID-19 vaccine. TCRdb keeps only in-frame clones here, not all; method: immunoSEQ multiplex PCR. The data show 120,000 to 150,000 clones, roughly 90% seen once. The sequenced sample was peripheral blood, obtained on day 0 of AZD1222 vaccination. The receptors come from an adult in good health. Both conserved end residues are part of each CDR3. Fields, in order: J gene, clone size, D gene, V gene, CDR3 DNA, CDR3 protein. A D gene is named only where the DNA matches it firmly. The listing skips clone size in some rows; elsewhere it reads once, few, many or a size class.

j_call: TRBJ2-5; clone_size: .; d_call: TRBD2; v_call: TRBV24-1; cdr3_nt: TGTGCCACCAGTGAGTCCGGGACTAGTAACCAAGAGACCCAGTACTTC; cdr3_aa: CATSESGTSNQETQYF
j_call: TRBJ2-2; clone_size: .; d_call: .; v_call: TRBV9; cdr3_nt: TGTGCCAGCAGCGTAGCGAGTCCGGAGGGCCTTCGGCCTAACACCGGGGAGCTGTTTTTT; cdr3_aa: CASSVASPEGLRPNTGELFF
j_call: TRBJ1-4; clone_size: .; d_call: TRBD1; v_call: TRBV30; cdr3_nt: TGTGCGAAAGGGGGCCTGGACGAAAAACTGTTTTTT; cdr3_aa: CAKGGLDEKLFF
j_call: TRBJ1-2; clone_size: .; d_call: TRBD1; v_call: TRBV4-3; cdr3_nt: TGCGCCAGCAGCCAAGAAATAGACAGGGTAAGGGATGGCTACACCTTC; cdr3_aa: CASSQEIDRVRDGYTF
j_call: TRBJ2-3; clone_size: .; d_call: TRBD2; v_call: TRBV5-6; cdr3_nt: TGTGCCAGCAGCTACTTCGGGACTAGCGGTTTAGCAGATACGCAGTATTTT; cdr3_aa: CASSYFGTSGLADTQYF
j_call: TRBJ1-2; clone_size: .; d_call: .; v_call: TRBV3-1/TRBV3-2; cdr3_nt: TGTGCCAGCAGCCAAGGGCCTGGCTACACCTTC; cdr3_aa: CASSQGPGYTF
j_call: TRBJ2-3; clone_size: .; d_call: .; v_call: TRBV19; cdr3_nt: TGTGCCAGTAGGGGGACCTCGAATACGCAGTATTTT; cdr3_aa: CASRGTSNTQYF
j_call: TRBJ1-6; clone_size: .; d_call: TRBD1; v_call: TRBV5-1; cdr3_nt: TGCGCCAGCAGCTCTGGTGGGGGACAGAAGAATTCACCCCTCCACTTT; cdr3_aa: CASSSGGGQKNSPLHF
j_call: TRBJ2-2; clone_size: .; d_call: TRBD2; v_call: TRBV27; cdr3_nt: TGTGCCAGCAGTCCTGGACTAGCCTCCGGGGAGCTGTTTTTT; cdr3_aa: CASSPGLASGELFF
j_call: TRBJ2-5; clone_size: .; d_call: TRBD1; v_call: TRBV6-4; cdr3_nt: TGTGCCAGCAGTGAGGGACAGGGGGCGGAGACCCAGTACTTC; cdr3_aa: CASSEGQGAETQYF
j_call: TRBJ1-5; clone_size: .; d_call: .; v_call: TRBV7-9; cdr3_nt: TGTGCCAGCAGCTTTGGATCGGGAAGTGGAAATCAGCCCCAGCATTTT; cdr3_aa: CASSFGSGSGNQPQHF
j_call: TRBJ1-5; clone_size: once; d_call: TRBD1; v_call: TRBV18; cdr3_nt: TGTGCCAGCTCCTTGGGACAGGGGGGTAATCAGCCCCAGCATTTT; cdr3_aa: CASSLGQGGNQPQHF
j_call: TRBJ2-5; clone_size: .; d_call: TRBD2; v_call: TRBV7-2; cdr3_nt: TGTGCCAGCAGCCCTGGACTAGCGCTACAAGAGACCCAGTACTTC; cdr3_aa: CASSPGLALQETQYF
j_call: TRBJ2-1; clone_size: .; d_call: TRBD2; v_call: TRBV9; cdr3_nt: TGTGCCAGCAGCGTAGGCCCCGGGACTAGAGGCAATGAGCAGTTCTTC; cdr3_aa: CASSVGPGTRGNEQFF
j_call: TRBJ2-1; clone_size: .; d_call: .; v_call: TRBV5-1; cdr3_nt: TGCGCCAGCAGCTTGGGCAGGGGAGGGGGTTACAATGAGCAGTTCTTC; cdr3_aa: CASSLGRGGGYNEQFF
j_call: TRBJ2-7; clone_size: .; d_call: TRBD2; v_call: TRBV6-5; cdr3_nt: TGTGCCAGCACAGAATGGCTAGCGGGGAGTTACGAGCAGTACTTC; cdr3_aa: CASTEWLAGSYEQYF
j_call: TRBJ2-1; clone_size: .; d_call: TRBD2; v_call: TRBV4-1; cdr3_nt: TGCGCCAGCAGCCATGACACTAGCGGGAGCGGGAATGAGCAGTTCTTC; cdr3_aa: CASSHDTSGSGNEQFF
j_call: TRBJ1-1; clone_size: .; d_call: .; v_call: TRBV30; cdr3_nt: TGTGCCTGGAGTGTATGGGTGTCGGGGATGGACACTGAAGCTTTCTTT; cdr3_aa: CAWSVWVSGMDTEAFF
j_call: TRBJ1-5; clone_size: .; d_call: .; v_call: TRBV7-2; cdr3_nt: TGTGCCAGCAGCCCGTATCAAGGAGTGACACAGCCCCAGCATTTT; cdr3_aa: CASSPYQGVTQPQHF
j_call: TRBJ2-3; clone_size: .; d_call: .; v_call: TRBV4-3; cdr3_nt: TGCGCCAGCAGCCAAATCGTTTACCCCACAGATACGCAGTATTTT; cdr3_aa: CASSQIVYPTDTQYF
j_call: TRBJ2-3; clone_size: .; d_call: TRBD1; v_call: TRBV6-5; cdr3_nt: TGTGCCAGCAGTAAATGGACAGGACGCACAGATACGCAGTATTTT; cdr3_aa: CASSKWTGRTDTQYF
j_call: TRBJ2-2; clone_size: .; d_call: TRBD1; v_call: TRBV30; cdr3_nt: TGTGCCTGGACACAGGGGGTGGAGGCCGGGGAGCTGTTTTTT; cdr3_aa: CAWTQGVEAGELFF
j_call: TRBJ2-2; clone_size: .; d_call: TRBD2; v_call: TRBV7-3; cdr3_nt: TGTGCCAGCAGCTTACCTAGCGGGAGAGGGGACACCGGGGAGCTGTTTTTT; cdr3_aa: CASSLPSGRGDTGELFF
j_call: TRBJ2-3; clone_size: .; d_call: .; v_call: TRBV5-1; cdr3_nt: TGCGCCAGCAGCTTCCCTAGCCGCACAGATACGCAGTATTTT; cdr3_aa: CASSFPSRTDTQYF
j_call: TRBJ2-3; clone_size: .; d_call: TRBD2; v_call: TRBV19; cdr3_nt: TGTGCCAGTAGTATAGTCGGGAGGGGCACAGATACGCAGTATTTT; cdr3_aa: CASSIVGRGTDTQYF
j_call: TRBJ2-1; clone_size: .; d_call: TRBD1; v_call: TRBV7-2; cdr3_nt: TGTGCCAGCAGCTTCCCGGGACAGATTTCTAGTGAGCAGTTCTTC; cdr3_aa: CASSFPGQISSEQFF
j_call: TRBJ2-7; clone_size: once; d_call: TRBD1; v_call: TRBV30; cdr3_nt: TGTGCCTGGAACGACCCGGGACAGGGGCGTTACGAGCAGTACTTC; cdr3_aa: CAWNDPGQGRYEQYF
j_call: TRBJ1-2; clone_size: .; d_call: .; v_call: TRBV27; cdr3_nt: TGTGCCAGCAGTCTTGGGGAGGACTATGGCTACACCTTC; cdr3_aa: CASSLGEDYGYTF
j_call: TRBJ2-1; clone_size: .; d_call: TRBD2; v_call: TRBV5-1; cdr3_nt: TGCGCCAGCAGCTCGGGACTAGCGGGAGTAGAGCAGTTCTTC; cdr3_aa: CASSSGLAGVEQFF
j_call: TRBJ2-5; clone_size: .; d_call: .; v_call: TRBV9; cdr3_nt: TGTGCCAGCAGCGTTGGATTCCAAGAGACCCAGTACTTC; cdr3_aa: CASSVGFQETQYF
j_call: TRBJ2-5; clone_size: .; d_call: TRBD2; v_call: TRBV28; cdr3_nt: TGTGCCATAAGGACTAGCGGGTTGGAGACCCAGTACTTC; cdr3_aa: CAIRTSGLETQYF
j_call: TRBJ2-1; clone_size: .; d_call: .; v_call: TRBV13; cdr3_nt: TGTGCCAGCCACAAGGCAGCAAGCTCCTACAATGAGCAGTTCTTC; cdr3_aa: CASHKAASSYNEQFF
j_call: TRBJ2-5; clone_size: .; d_call: TRBD1; v_call: TRBV19; cdr3_nt: TGTGCCAGTAGTATTCGGGGACAGATCCAAGAGACCCAGTACTTC; cdr3_aa: CASSIRGQIQETQYF
j_call: TRBJ2-1; clone_size: .; d_call: TRBD2; v_call: TRBV20-1; cdr3_nt: TGCAGTGCTAGTGGCGGGAGCGTCTATGAGCAGTTCTTC; cdr3_aa: CSASGGSVYEQFF
j_call: TRBJ1-2; clone_size: .; d_call: TRBD1; v_call: TRBV27; cdr3_nt: TGTGCCAGCGCTTGGGACAGGGGGCAAGGTGGCTACACCTTC; cdr3_aa: CASAWDRGQGGYTF
j_call: TRBJ1-5; clone_size: .; d_call: .; v_call: TRBV24-1; cdr3_nt: TGTGCCACCAGTGATTCGGTCGACAGACTTCTTCAGCCCCAGCATTTT; cdr3_aa: CATSDSVDRLLQPQHF
j_call: TRBJ1-2; clone_size: .; d_call: .; v_call: TRBV3-1/TRBV3-2; cdr3_nt: TGTGCCAGCAGCCAAAGGGACAGCTACACCTTC; cdr3_aa: CASSQRDSYTF
j_call: TRBJ2-7; clone_size: .; d_call: TRBD1; v_call: TRBV4-1; cdr3_nt: TGCGCCAGCAGCCAAGACGACAGGGAACCCTACGAGCAGTACTTC; cdr3_aa: CASSQDDREPYEQYF
j_call: TRBJ2-5; clone_size: .; d_call: TRBD2; v_call: TRBV7-6; cdr3_nt: TGTGCCAGCAGCTTAGGTGGCGGGAGTGGGGAGACCCAGTACTTC; cdr3_aa: CASSLGGGSGETQYF
j_call: TRBJ1-5; clone_size: .; d_call: .; v_call: TRBV6-5; cdr3_nt: TGTGCCAGCACCTCGGGGGAACAGCCCCAGCATTTT; cdr3_aa: CASTSGEQPQHF
j_call: TRBJ1-2; clone_size: .; d_call: .; v_call: TRBV20-1; cdr3_nt: .; cdr3_aa: CSASSGQGYGYTF
j_call: TRBJ2-5; clone_size: .; d_call: .; v_call: TRBV5-4; cdr3_nt: TGTGCCAGCACCCGGTGGGGCGGCAAGAGAGAGACCCAGTACTTC; cdr3_aa: CASTRWGGKRETQYF
j_call: TRBJ2-2; clone_size: .; d_call: TRBD2; v_call: TRBV7-3; cdr3_nt: TGTGCCAGCAGCCCCAGGGCCGGGGGGACCGGGGAGCTGTTTTTT; cdr3_aa: CASSPRAGGTGELFF